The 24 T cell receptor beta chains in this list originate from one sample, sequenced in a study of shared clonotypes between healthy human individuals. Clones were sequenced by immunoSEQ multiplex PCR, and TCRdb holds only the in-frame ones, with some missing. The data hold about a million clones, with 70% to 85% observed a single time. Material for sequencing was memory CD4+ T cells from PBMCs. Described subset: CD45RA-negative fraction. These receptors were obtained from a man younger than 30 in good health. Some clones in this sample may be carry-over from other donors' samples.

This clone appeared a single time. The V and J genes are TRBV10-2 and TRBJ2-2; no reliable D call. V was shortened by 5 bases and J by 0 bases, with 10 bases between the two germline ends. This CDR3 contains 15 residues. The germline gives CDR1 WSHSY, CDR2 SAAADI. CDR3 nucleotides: TGCGCCAGCAGTCCCCCAGAATCGAACACCGGGGAGCTGTTTTTT. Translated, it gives CASSPPESNTGELFF.

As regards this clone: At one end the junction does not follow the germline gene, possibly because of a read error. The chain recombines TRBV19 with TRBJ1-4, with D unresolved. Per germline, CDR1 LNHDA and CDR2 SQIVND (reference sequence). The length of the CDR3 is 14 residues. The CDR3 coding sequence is TGTGCCAGTAGTCTGATGGCAACTAATGAAAAACTGGTTTTT. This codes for CASSLMATNEKLVF.

CDR3 DNA sequence: TGTGCCAGCAGTTTGGACGTTCGGACCCAGTACTTC. It is translated as CASSLDVRTQYF. The rearrangement joins TRBV28 to TRBJ2-5; D remains unclear. V was pared by 3 bases and J by 7 bases, with 9 bases between. The CDR3 consists of 12 residues. Germline-derived CDR1 and CDR2 are MDHEN and SYDVKM.

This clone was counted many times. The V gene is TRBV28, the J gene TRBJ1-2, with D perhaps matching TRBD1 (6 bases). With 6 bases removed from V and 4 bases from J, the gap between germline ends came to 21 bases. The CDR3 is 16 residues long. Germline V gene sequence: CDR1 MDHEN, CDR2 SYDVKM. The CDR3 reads CASRGGSEGDTYGYTF. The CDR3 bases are TGTGCCAGCAGAGGGGGTAGCGAAGGGGACACCTATGGCTACACCTTC.

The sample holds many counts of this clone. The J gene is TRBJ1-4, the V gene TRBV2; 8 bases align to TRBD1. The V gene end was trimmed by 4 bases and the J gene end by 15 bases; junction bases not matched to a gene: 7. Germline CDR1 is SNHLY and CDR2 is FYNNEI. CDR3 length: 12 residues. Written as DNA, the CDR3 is TGTGCCAGCAGTGGGACAGGGAGTCGGGTGTTTTTT. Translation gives CASSGTGSRVFF. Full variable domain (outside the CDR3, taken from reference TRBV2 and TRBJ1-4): EPEVTQTPSHQVTQMGQEVILRCVPISNHLYFYWYRQILGQKVEFLVSFYNNEISEKSEIFDDQFSVERPDGSNFTLKIRSTKLEDSAMYFCASSGTGSRVFFGSGTQLSVL.

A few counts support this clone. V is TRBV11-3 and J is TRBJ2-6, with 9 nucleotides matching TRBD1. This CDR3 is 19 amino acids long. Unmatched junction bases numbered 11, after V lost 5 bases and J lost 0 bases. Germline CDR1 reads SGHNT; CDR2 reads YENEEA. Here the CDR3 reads CASSIPGQGVDSGANVLTF. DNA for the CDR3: TGTGCCAGCAGCATCCCGGGACAGGGCGTTGACTCTGGGGCCAACGTCCTGACTTTC.

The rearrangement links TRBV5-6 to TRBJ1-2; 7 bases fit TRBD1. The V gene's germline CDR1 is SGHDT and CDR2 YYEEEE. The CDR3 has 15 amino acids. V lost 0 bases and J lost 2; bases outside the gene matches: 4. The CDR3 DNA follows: TGTGCCAGCAGCTTGGCCGACAGGGACAACTATGGCTACACCTTC. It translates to CASSLADRDNYGYTF.

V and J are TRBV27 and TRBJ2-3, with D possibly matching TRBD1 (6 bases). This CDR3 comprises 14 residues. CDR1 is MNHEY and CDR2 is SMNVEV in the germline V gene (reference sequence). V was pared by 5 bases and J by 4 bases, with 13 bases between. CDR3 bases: TGTGCCAGCAGTCTCTCGGACAGAGCAGATACGCAGTATTTT. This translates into CASSLSDRADTQYF.

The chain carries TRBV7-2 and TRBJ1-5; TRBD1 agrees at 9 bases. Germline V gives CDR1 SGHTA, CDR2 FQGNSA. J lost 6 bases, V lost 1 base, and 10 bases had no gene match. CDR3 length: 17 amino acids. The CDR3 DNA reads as TGTGCCAGCAGCTTAGAGGGACGACAGGGGGGAGGTCAGCCCCAGCATTTT. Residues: CASSLEGRQGGGQPQHF. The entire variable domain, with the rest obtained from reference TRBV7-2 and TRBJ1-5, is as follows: GAGVSQSPSNKVTEKGKDVELRCDPISGHTALYWYRQSLGQGLEFLIYFQGNSAPDKSGLPSDRFSAERTGGSVSTLTIQRTQQEDSAVYLCASSLEGRQGGGQPQHFGDGTRLSIL.

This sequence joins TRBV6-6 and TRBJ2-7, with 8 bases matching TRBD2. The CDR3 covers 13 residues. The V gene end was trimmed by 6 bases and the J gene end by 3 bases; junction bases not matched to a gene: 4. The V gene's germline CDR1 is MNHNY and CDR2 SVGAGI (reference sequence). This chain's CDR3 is CASRTSGGYEQYF. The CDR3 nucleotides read TGTGCCAGCAGAACTAGCGGAGGCTACGAGCAGTACTTC.

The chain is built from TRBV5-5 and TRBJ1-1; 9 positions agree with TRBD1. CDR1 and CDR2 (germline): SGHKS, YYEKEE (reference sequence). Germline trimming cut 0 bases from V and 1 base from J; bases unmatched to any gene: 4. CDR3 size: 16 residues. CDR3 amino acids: CASSLAGTGQNTEAFF. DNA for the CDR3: TGTGCCAGCAGCTTGGCTGGGACAGGGCAGAACACTGAAGCTTTCTTT.

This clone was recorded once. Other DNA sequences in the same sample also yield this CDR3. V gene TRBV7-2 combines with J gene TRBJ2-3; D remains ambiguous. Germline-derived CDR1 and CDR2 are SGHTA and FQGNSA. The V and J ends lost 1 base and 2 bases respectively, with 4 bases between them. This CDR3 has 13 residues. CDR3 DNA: TGTGCCAGCAGCTTAGTGAACACAGATACGCAGTATTTT. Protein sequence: CASSLVNTDTQYF.

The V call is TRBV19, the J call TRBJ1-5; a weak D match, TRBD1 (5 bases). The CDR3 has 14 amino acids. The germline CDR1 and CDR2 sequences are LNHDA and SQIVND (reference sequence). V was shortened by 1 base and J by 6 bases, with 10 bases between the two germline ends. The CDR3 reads CASSIGGERQPQHF. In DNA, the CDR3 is TGTGCCAGTAGTATAGGGGGGGAGCGTCAGCCCCAGCATTTT.

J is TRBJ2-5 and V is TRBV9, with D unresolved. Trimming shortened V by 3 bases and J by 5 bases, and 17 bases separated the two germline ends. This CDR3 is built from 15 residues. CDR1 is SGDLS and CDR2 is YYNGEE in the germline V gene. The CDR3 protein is CASSGSSSGWETQYF. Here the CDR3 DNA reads TGTGCCAGCAGCGGCTCTAGTTCGGGCTGGGAGACCCAGTACTTC.

Here the CDR3 reads CASSQDVWAFAGANVLTF. CDR3 sequence (DNA): TGCGCCAGCAGCCAAGATGTTTGGGCTTTTGCTGGGGCCAACGTCCTGACTTTC. V and J are TRBV4-3 and TRBJ2-6; D ambiguous. The CDR3 is 18 amino acids. CDR1 and CDR2 (germline): LGHNA, YSLEER. Trimming shortened V by 0 bases and J by 2 bases, and 14 bases separated the two germline ends.

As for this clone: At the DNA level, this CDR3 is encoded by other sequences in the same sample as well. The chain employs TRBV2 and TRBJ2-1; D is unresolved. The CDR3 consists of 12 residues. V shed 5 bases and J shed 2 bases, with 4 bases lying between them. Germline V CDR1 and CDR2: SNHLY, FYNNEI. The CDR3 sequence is CASSPTYNEQFF. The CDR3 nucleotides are TGTGCCAGCAGTCCTACCTACAATGAGCAGTTCTTC. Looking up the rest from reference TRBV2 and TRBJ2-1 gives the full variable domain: EPEVTQTPSHQVTQMGQEVILRCVPISNHLYFYWYRQILGQKVEFLVSFYNNEISEKSEIFDDQFSVERPDGSNFTLKIRSTKLEDSAMYFCASSPTYNEQFFGPGTRLTVL.

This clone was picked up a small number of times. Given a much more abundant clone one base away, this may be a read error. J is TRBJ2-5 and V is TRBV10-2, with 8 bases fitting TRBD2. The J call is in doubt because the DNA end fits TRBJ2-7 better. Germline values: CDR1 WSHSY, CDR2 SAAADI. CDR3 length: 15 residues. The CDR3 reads CPSGGIWGNSYEQYF. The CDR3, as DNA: TGCCCCAGCGGGGGAATTTGGGGAAACTCCTACGAGCAGTACTTC.

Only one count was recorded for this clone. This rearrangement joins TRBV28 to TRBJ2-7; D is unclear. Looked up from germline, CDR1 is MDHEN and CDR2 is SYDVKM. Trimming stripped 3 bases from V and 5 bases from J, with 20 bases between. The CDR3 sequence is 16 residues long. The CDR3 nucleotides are TGTGCCAGCAGTTTTGCCTACGGGTCTTATCCTAACGAGCAGTACTTC. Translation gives CASSFAYGSYPNEQYF.

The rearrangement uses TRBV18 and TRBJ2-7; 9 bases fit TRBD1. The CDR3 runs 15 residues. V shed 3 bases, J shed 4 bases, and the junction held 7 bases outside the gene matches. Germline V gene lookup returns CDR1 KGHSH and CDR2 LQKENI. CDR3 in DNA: TGTGCCAGCTCACCCGGGGACAGGGTGAGTTACGAGCAGTACTTC. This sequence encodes CASSPGDRVSYEQYF.

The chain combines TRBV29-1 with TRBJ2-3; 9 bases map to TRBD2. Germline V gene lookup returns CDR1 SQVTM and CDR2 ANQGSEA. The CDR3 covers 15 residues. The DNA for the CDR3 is TGCGTATTCTTGGGGTTGGCGGGAGGGCAAAATACGCAGTATTTT. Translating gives CVFLGLAGGQNTQYF.

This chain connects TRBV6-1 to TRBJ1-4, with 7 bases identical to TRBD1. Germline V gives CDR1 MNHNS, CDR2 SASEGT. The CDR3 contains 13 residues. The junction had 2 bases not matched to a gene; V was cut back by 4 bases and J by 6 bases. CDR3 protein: CASSGQGDEKLFF. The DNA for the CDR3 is TGTGCCAGCAGTGGACAGGGCGATGAAAAACTGTTTTTT.

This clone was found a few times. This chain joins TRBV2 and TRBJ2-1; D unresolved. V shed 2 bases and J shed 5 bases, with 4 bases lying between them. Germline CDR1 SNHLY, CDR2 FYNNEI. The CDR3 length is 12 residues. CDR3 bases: TGTGCCAGCAGTGAACAGAACAATGAGCAGTTCTTC. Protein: CASSEQNNEQFF.

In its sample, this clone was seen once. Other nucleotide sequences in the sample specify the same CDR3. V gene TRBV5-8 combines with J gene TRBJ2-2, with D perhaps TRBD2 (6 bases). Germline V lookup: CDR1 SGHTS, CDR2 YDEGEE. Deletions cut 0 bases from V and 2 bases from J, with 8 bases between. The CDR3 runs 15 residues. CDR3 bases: TGTGCCAGCAGCTTGGTCGGACTAAACACCGGGGAGCTGTTTTTT. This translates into CASSLVGLNTGELFF. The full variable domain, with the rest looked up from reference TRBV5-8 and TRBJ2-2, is EAGVTQSPTHLIKTRGQQATLRCSPISGHTSVYWYQQALGLGLQFLLWYDEGEERNRGNFPPRFSGRQFPNYSSELNVNALELEDSALYLCASSLVGLNTGELFFGEGSRLTVL.

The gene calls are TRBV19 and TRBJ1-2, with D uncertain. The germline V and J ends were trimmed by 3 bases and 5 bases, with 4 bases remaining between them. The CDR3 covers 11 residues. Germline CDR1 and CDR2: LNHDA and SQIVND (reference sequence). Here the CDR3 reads CASSIGYGYTF. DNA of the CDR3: TGTGCCAGTAGTATTGGGTATGGCTACACCTTC.